Each of the 32 T cell receptor beta chains below was sequenced from the same sample in a study of blood T cell repertoires in COVID-19. TCRdb's copy holds only in-frame clones and misses some; the assay was immunoSEQ multiplex PCR. The sample yields over 350,000 clones, around 88% seen once. The specimen sequenced was peripheral blood. The receptor source for this set is a woman in her 30s with acute or convalescent COVID-19.

This chain joins TRBV27 and TRBJ2-1; 10 nucleotides align to TRBD1. This CDR3 spans 17 amino acids. CDR1 MNHEY and CDR2 SMNVEV come from the germline V gene (reference sequence). The J segment lost 6 bases and the V segment lost 3 bases, leaving 11 bases of the junction unmatched. CDR3 sequence: CASSFLRGDRGLNEQFF. The DNA of the CDR3 is TGTGCCAGCAGTTTTTTACGTGGAGACAGGGGGCTCAATGAGCAGTTCTTC.

This sequence joins TRBV6-5 and TRBJ1-4; 8 bases fit TRBD1. The CDR3 runs 15 residues. V lost 8 bases to trimming and J lost 8 bases; unmatched junction nucleotides: 13. Looked up from germline, CDR1 is MNHEY and CDR2 is SVGAGI. Here the CDR3 reads CASSKNGQGREKLFF. The CDR3 DNA sequence: TGTGCCAGCTCAAAAAACGGACAGGGTCGGGAAAAACTGTTTTTT.

This clone qualifies as medium-sized. V is TRBV6-6 and J is TRBJ1-1; a possible D gene is TRBD1 (5 bases). The CDR3 sequence is 11 residues long. From germline, CDR1 is MNHNY and CDR2 SVGAGI (reference sequence). V gave up 6 bases and J gave up 6 bases, with 8 bases separating them. The CDR3 DNA reads as TGTGCCAGCAGGGGGGGGGCTGAAGCTTTCTTT. Its translation: CASRGGAEAFF.

V is TRBV19 and J is TRBJ2-7, with TRBD1 as a possible D gene (6 bases). V lost 5 bases and J lost 2, with 13 bases in between. This CDR3 comprises 14 residues. CDR1 LNHDA and CDR2 SQIVND come from the germline V gene (reference sequence). The CDR3, as DNA: TGTGCCAGTAGTGGGGGCTCCCCACCCTACGAGCAGTACTTC. It yields the protein CASSGGSPPYEQYF.

The gene calls are TRBV6-2 or TRBV6-3 and TRBJ2-1, with D perhaps matching TRBD2 (5 bases). Germline loops: CDR1 MNHEY, CDR2 SVGEGT. This CDR3 spans 14 amino acids. Trimming shortened V by 2 bases and J by 6 bases, and 11 bases separated the two germline ends. As DNA, the CDR3 is TGTGCCAGCAGTTACGGGTCAGGAGGCAATGAGCAGTTCTTC. Its translation is CASSYGSGGNEQFF.

This clone was recorded many times. This rearrangement joins TRBV5-1 to TRBJ1-1; maybe TRBD1 (5 bases). The CDR3 is 15 amino acids. V was shortened by 0 bases and J by 3 bases, with 12 bases between the two germline ends. Germline V gene data show CDR1 as SGHRS and CDR2 as YFSETQ. CDR3 residues: CASSLASGMDTEAFF. Written as DNA, the CDR3 is TGCGCCAGCAGCTTGGCTTCAGGGATGGACACTGAAGCTTTCTTT.

V gene TRBV7-6 combines with J gene TRBJ2-2; TRBD2 is a possible D gene (5 bases). Trimming cost V 5 bases and J 6 bases, with 19 bases left between them. Germline V gene lookup returns CDR1 SGHVS and CDR2 FNYEAQ. This CDR3 spans 16 amino acids. As DNA, the CDR3 is TGTGCCAGCAGCCCCCGTAACGGGGAAAGCGCCGGGGAGCTGTTTTTT. Translated: CASSPRNGESAGELFF.

This sequence joins TRBV25-1 and TRBJ2-5; maybe TRBD1 (5 bases). The CDR3 extends over 14 amino acids. CDR1 and CDR2 (germline): MGHDK, SYGVNS. The ends were cut back, 5 bases at V and 7 bases at J, with 17 bases in the middle. The CDR3 DNA reads TGTGCCAGCAGTCACCCCGAAGGGGTTGGGACCCAGTACTTC. It specifies CASSHPEGVGTQYF.

This clone occurred once. The gene calls are TRBV3-1 (or the pseudogene TRBV3-2) and TRBJ1-1; the D is unclear. The CDR3 spans 12 residues. V lost 2 bases to trimming and J lost 5 bases, with 6 bases between them. Per germline, CDR1 LGHDT and CDR2 YNNKEL (reference sequence). The CDR3 sequence: CASSQLATEAFF. CDR3 coding DNA: TGTGCCAGCAGCCAACTTGCGACTGAAGCTTTCTTT.

This chain uses TRBV28 with TRBJ1-5; TRBD1 might be the D (5 bases). The CDR3 covers 17 residues. Germline CDR1 and CDR2: MDHEN and SYDVKM. V dropped 6 bases and J dropped 0 bases, with 18 bases sitting between them. In DNA form, the CDR3 reads TGTGCCAGCAGCCCGAAAATACAGGTTTATAGCAATCAGCCCCAGCATTTT. Residues: CASSPKIQVYSNQPQHF.

V and J are TRBV4-2 and TRBJ1-2; 9 positions match TRBD1. After removal of 0 bases from V and 3 bases from J, the junction contained 5 bases not matched to a gene. Per the germline V gene, CDR1 is LGHNA and CDR2 is YNFKEQ. The CDR3 sequence is 16 residues long. The CDR3 loop reads CASSQEGTGRDYGYTF. Here the CDR3 DNA reads TGTGCCAGCAGCCAAGAAGGGACAGGGCGGGACTATGGCTACACCTTC.

The V and J genes are TRBV5-1 and TRBJ2-1; 7 bases line up with TRBD1. Trimming cost V 4 bases and J 16 bases; bases outside gene matches: 14. Germline V lookup: CDR1 SGHRS, CDR2 YFSETQ. The CDR3 spans 13 residues. The CDR3 sequence: CASSSSGGSSVFF. In nucleotides, the CDR3 is TGCGCCAGCAGCAGCTCAGGGGGTAGCTCGGTTTTCTTC.

The chain recombines TRBV28 with TRBJ2-7, with 10 bases matching TRBD1. Germline-derived CDR1 and CDR2 are MDHEN and SYDVKM. J gave up 2 bases and V 5 bases, and 9 bases lay outside the gene matches. The CDR3 consists of 16 residues. The CDR3 reads CASSLPRTGGTYEQYF. As DNA, the CDR3 is TGTGCCAGCAGTCTCCCAAGGACAGGGGGGACCTACGAGCAGTACTTC.

The rearrangement joins TRBV4-1 to TRBJ2-5, with D unresolved. CDR1 is MGHRA, CDR2 YSYEKL, per germline. V shed 1 base and J shed 3 bases, with 12 bases lying between them. CDR3 length: 15 amino acids. For the CDR3, the DNA is TGCGCCAGCAGCCAAGGTACGGAGATAGAAGAGACCCAGTACTTC. Translated: CASSQGTEIEETQYF.

The CDR3 DNA reads TGTGCCAGCAGCCCTCGTCCCGGGACTAGCGGAAGACAAGAGACCCAGTACTTC. Amino acid sequence: CASSPRPGTSGRQETQYF. The gene calls are TRBV9 and TRBJ2-5; 11 nucleotides line up with TRBD2. The CDR3 consists of 18 residues. Germline CDR1 is SGDLS and CDR2 is YYNGEE. Trimming removed 4 bases from V and 2 bases from J; junction bases left unmatched: 13.

This chain's CDR3 is CASSEMEARGTEAFF. The CDR3 region has the DNA TGTGCCAGCAGTGAAATGGAGGCCCGCGGGACTGAAGCTTTCTTT. The rearrangement links TRBV6-1 to TRBJ1-1; D is unresolved. Germline CDR1 is MNHNS and CDR2 is SASEGT. This CDR3 has 15 amino acids. Trimming removed 2 bases from V and 5 bases from J, with 15 bases in between.

This clone was seen only once. The chain recombines TRBV29-1 with TRBJ1-4; D is perhaps TRBD1 (6 bases). The CDR3 runs to 16 residues. The germline V gene encodes CDR1 SQVTM and CDR2 ANQGSEA. With 6 bases removed from V and 3 bases from J, the gap between germline ends came to 20 bases. CDR3 sequence reads: CSVIPLKGGANEKLFF. For the CDR3, the DNA is TGCAGCGTAATCCCCCTTAAAGGGGGGGCTAATGAAAAACTGTTTTTT.

V usage is TRBV19 and J usage is TRBJ1-5, with D tentatively TRBD1 (6 bases). CDR1 is LNHDA and CDR2 is SQIVND in the germline V gene (reference sequence). The CDR3 contains 15 residues. V shed 4 bases and J shed 3 bases, with 13 bases lying between them. DNA for the CDR3: TGTGCCAGTAGTACCCCAGGGGTGGACAATCAGCCCCAGCATTTT. Encoded protein: CASSTPGVDNQPQHF. Drawing the rest from reference TRBV19 and TRBJ1-5, the complete variable domain is DGGITQSPKYLFRKEGQNVTLSCEQNLNHDAMYWYRQDPGQGLRLIYYSQIVNDFQKGDIAEGYSVSREKKESFPLTVTSAQKNPTAFYLCASSTPGVDNQPQHFGDGTRLSIL.

The chain employs TRBV30 and TRBJ2-3; TRBD2 might be the D (7 bases). CDR1 and CDR2 (germline): GTSNPN, SVGIG (reference sequence). Trimming left V 5 bases short and J 4 bases short, with 10 bases between. The CDR3 contains 12 residues. In DNA, the CDR3 is TGTGCCTGGCGGGGGGCCCCAGATACGCAGTATTTT. It codes for CAWRGAPDTQYF.

The chain combines TRBV9 with TRBJ1-2, with a possible D match to TRBD1 (6 bases). Trimming removed 4 bases from V and 5 bases from J, with 18 bases in between. Per germline, CDR1 SGDLS and CDR2 YYNGEE. The CDR3 loop spans 15 amino acids. This chain's CDR3 is CASSPNPGDYYGYTF. The CDR3, as DNA: TGTGCCAGCAGCCCTAATCCAGGGGACTATTATGGCTACACCTTC.

The chain is built from TRBV6-5 and TRBJ1-2, with D perhaps matching TRBD1 (6 bases). This CDR3 has 15 amino acids. The germline CDR1 and CDR2 sequences are MNHEY and SVGAGI. The V end lost 2 bases, the J end lost 4 bases, and 14 bases lay between the germline ends. CDR3 amino acids: CASSYMQGNGYGYTF. CDR3 nucleotide sequence: TGTGCCAGCAGTTACATGCAGGGGAACGGCTATGGCTACACCTTC.

J is TRBJ1-4 and V is TRBV30; tentative D call: TRBD1 (5 bases). The germline CDR1 and CDR2 sequences are GTSNPN and SVGIG (reference sequence). The V end lost 8 bases, the J end lost 10 bases, and 17 bases lay between the germline ends. The CDR3 is 12 residues long. CDR3 sequence: CAGDPSHGKLFF. CDR3 DNA: TGTGCCGGGGACCCGTCCCACGGAAAACTGTTTTTT. The full variable domain, in which reference TRBV30 and TRBJ1-4 provide the parts outside the CDR3, is SQTIHQWPATLVQPVGSPLSLECTVEGTSNPNLYWYRQAAGRGLQLLFYSVGIGQISSEVPQNLSASRPQDRQFILSSKKLLLSDSGFYLCAGDPSHGKLFFGSGTQLSVL.

The V call is TRBV7-9, the J call TRBJ1-3, with TRBD1 matching over 7 bases. The CDR3 spans 15 residues. Germline V gene sequence: CDR1 SEHNR, CDR2 FQNEAQ (reference sequence). The ends lost 6 bases at V and 0 bases at J; junction bases unmatched: 5. CDR3 sequence (DNA): TGTGCCAGCAGACAGGGACAGCACTCTGGAAACACCATATATTTT. Residues: CASRQGQHSGNTIYF.

The chain carries TRBV27 and TRBJ2-1; 8 nucleotides match TRBD2. This CDR3 contains 16 residues. The J segment lost 7 bases and the V segment lost 4 bases, leaving 12 bases of the junction unmatched. CDR1 is MNHEY, CDR2 SMNVEV, per germline (reference sequence). CDR3 nucleotide sequence: TGTGCCAGCAGTTCAAACCCCGGGACGGGGGGGAATGAGCAGTTCTTC. Its translation: CASSSNPGTGGNEQFF.

The chain has TRBV5-1 and TRBJ2-1; perhaps TRBD1 as D (6 bases). The CDR3 spans 16 residues. Germline V gene lookup returns CDR1 SGHRS and CDR2 YFSETQ. Trimming took 2 bases from V and 0 from J, leaving 12 bases between them. This CDR3 is CASSFEGDHSYNEQFF. CDR3 nucleotide sequence: TGCGCCAGCAGCTTTGAGGGGGACCACTCCTACAATGAGCAGTTCTTC.

In its sample, this clone was seen a few times. This chain uses TRBV11-3 with TRBJ2-7, with D perhaps matching TRBD1 (5 bases). The germline CDR1 and CDR2 sequences are SGHNT and YENEEA. Trimming cost V 0 bases and J 1 base, with 10 bases left between them. This CDR3 contains 15 residues. This chain's CDR3 is CASSLEGQPSYEQYF. In nucleotides, the CDR3 is TGTGCCAGCAGCTTAGAGGGGCAGCCTTCCTACGAGCAGTACTTC.

This chain links TRBV6-1 with TRBJ1-1, with a tentative D call TRBD1 (6 bases). Trimming shortened V by 3 bases and J by 5 bases, and 16 bases separated the two germline ends. The CDR3 spans 15 residues. CDR1 and CDR2 from the germline V gene are MNHNS and SASEGT. For the CDR3, the DNA is TGTGCCAGCAGTGACCCGAGGGGGGGCCGTACTGAAGCTTTCTTT. Amino acid sequence: CASSDPRGGRTEAFF.

The chain joins TRBV5-6 to TRBJ1-6, with 9 bases that match TRBD1. The CDR3 sequence is 18 residues long. The germline V gene has CDR1 SGHDT and CDR2 YYEEEE. V shed 2 bases, J shed 9 bases, and the junction held 15 bases outside the gene matches. CDR3 amino acids: CASSFKPRDRVIGSPLHF. The CDR3 bases are TGTGCCAGCAGCTTTAAACCTCGGGACAGGGTTATAGGTTCACCCCTCCACTTT.

The genes are TRBV5-1 and TRBJ2-3; D perhaps matches TRBD2 (6 bases). The length of the CDR3 is 13 residues. The germline V gene encodes CDR1 SGHRS and CDR2 YFSETQ. Trimming cost V 4 bases and J 11 bases, with 17 bases left between them. The CDR3 loop is CASSPERVSGQYF. The CDR3 DNA follows: TGCGCCAGCAGCCCCGAGCGGGTCTCGGGGCAGTATTTT.

This clone showed up just a few times. The rearrangement joins TRBV1 to TRBJ2-3; TRBD2, the table's D call, lacks a check against the DNA. TRBV1 is a pseudogene segment. CDR3 length: 16 amino acids. CDR3 protein: CTSSHPFSENTDTQYF. CDR3 sequence (DNA): TGCACCAGCAGCCACCCTTTTAGCGAAAACACAGATACGCAGTATTTT.

The chain carries TRBV12-2 and TRBJ1-3; the table's D call of TRBD1 was not tested on the DNA. TRBV12-2 is deemed a pseudogene. This CDR3 spans 13 amino acids. CDR3 sequence reads: CARAGVSGNTIYF. The DNA of the CDR3 is TGTGCAAGGGCAGGGGTCTCTGGAAACACCATATATTTT.

The V gene is TRBV4-1, the J gene TRBJ2-2; D gene uncertain. Trimming removed 0 bases from V and 9 bases from J, with 14 bases in between. There are 15 residues in the CDR3. Germline values: CDR1 MGHRA, CDR2 YSYEKL. CDR3 protein: CASSQDTSGGRELFF. In DNA form, the CDR3 reads TGCGCCAGCAGCCAAGATACATCGGGTGGCCGGGAGCTGTTTTTT.